This TCR beta chain was recorded in a study of T-cell reconstitution after alpha-beta-depleted transplantation in children. Preparing the TCRbeta library involved the use of unique molecular identifiers. TCRdb recomputed calls from the PCR reads with MiXCR, one row per CDR3 protein. The sample contains hundreds of thousands of distinct CDR3 sequences, under 12% of which appear only once. The CDR3 covers 15 residues. Trimming removed 6 bases from V and 3 bases from J, with 19 bases in between. From germline, CDR1 is SGHRS and CDR2 YFSETQ. The TCR originated in a human donor who donated a stem cell graft to a child with acute myeloid leukemia. This specimen was PBMCs from the stem cell graft donor, taken from the stem cell graft. V and J are TRBV5-1 and TRBJ2-7; D possibly corresponds to TRBD2 (6 bases). CDR3 region: CASKELAGGNYEQYF. CDR3 sequence (DNA): TGCGCCAGCAAAGAATTGGCCGGGGGTAACTACGAGCAGTACTTC.